These 8 T cell receptor beta chains share one sample of origin, sequenced in a study of primary melanoma T cells and metastatic recurrence. This table comes from immunoSEQ multiplex PCR, and its TCRdb copy is limited to in-frame clones, with some not included. The table has 900 to 1,200 clones, about 88% seen once. The sequencing sample was made of melanoma tumor tissue. Receptors originate from a human donor with melanoma.

The chain has TRBV29-1 and TRBJ1-1; D unresolved. V shed 3 bases and J shed 2 bases, with 7 bases lying between them. There are 12 residues in the CDR3. Germline V lookup: CDR1 SQVTM, CDR2 ANQGSEA. The CDR3 is CSVDSGNTEAFF. In nucleotides, the CDR3 is TGCAGCGTTGACTCCGGTAACACTGAAGCTTTCTTT.

This chain uses TRBV11-3 with TRBJ1-2; TRBD1 matches at 7 bases. Germline CDR1 is SGHNT and CDR2 is YENEEA. The CDR3 loop spans 16 amino acids. V trimming: 0 bases; J trimming: 6 bases; junction bases outside the gene matches: 10. The CDR3 here is CASSLEFGGQLNGYTF. The DNA for the CDR3 is TGTGCCAGCAGCTTAGAGTTCGGGGGACAGCTTAATGGCTACACCTTC.

This clone has a handful of counts. The V call is TRBV19, the J call TRBJ1-5, with TRBD1 as a possible D gene (5 bases). Per the germline V gene, CDR1 is LNHDA and CDR2 is SQIVND (reference sequence). The CDR3 sequence is 16 residues long. The V end was cut by 3 bases, the J end by 4 bases, with 16 bases between. The CDR3 sequence is CASSILRGGANQPQHF. The CDR3 region has the DNA TGTGCCAGTAGTATCCTACGCGGTGGGGCGAATCAGCCCCAGCATTTT.

The V gene is TRBV19, the J gene TRBJ1-2; D is unclear. The germline gives CDR1 LNHDA, CDR2 SQIVND (reference sequence). V was trimmed by 1 base and J by 5 bases, leaving 14 bases between them. The CDR3 contains 15 residues. CDR3 DNA sequence: TGTGCCAGTAGTATAGCTGCCAGCGGTCGGTATGGCTACACCTTC. This codes for CASSIAASGRYGYTF.

This rearrangement joins TRBV23-1 to TRBJ2-3, with unresolved D. TRBV23-1 is identified as an open reading frame with a role that is uncertain. Trimming cost V 6 bases and J 3 bases, with 10 bases left between them. This CDR3 spans 13 amino acids. The CDR3 is CASSQGWTDTQYF. The CDR3 DNA sequence: TGCGCCAGCAGCCAAGGTTGGACAGATACGCAGTATTTT.

V and J are TRBV6-8 and TRBJ1-4; D perhaps matches TRBD1 (5 bases). The germline V and J ends were trimmed by 5 bases and 7 bases, with 29 bases remaining between them. The CDR3 spans 19 residues. Germline CDR1 reads MNHGY; CDR2 reads SAAAGT. DNA for the CDR3: TGTGCCAGCAGTAATACCGTCACAGGACTCCTTTACGGGAGTGAAAAACTGTTTTTT. Translated: CASSNTVTGLLYGSEKLFF.

About this clone: An end of the junction does not agree with germline; a read error may underlie this. This chain links TRBV18 with TRBJ2-3; 7 positions match TRBD1. CDR1 is KGHSH and CDR2 is LQKENI in the germline V gene. The CDR3 runs 15 residues. DNA for the CDR3: TGTGTCAGCTCGTCGGGACAGAGAAGCACAGATACGCAGTATTTT. The encoded protein is CVSSSGQRSTDTQYF.

The V call is TRBV19, the J call TRBJ2-3; TRBD2 matches at 8 bases. CDR3 length: 17 residues. CDR1 is LNHDA, CDR2 SQIVND, per germline (reference sequence). V lost 0 bases, J lost 5 bases, and 10 bases stayed unmatched. The chain's CDR3 is CASSIEGTGGPKDTQYF. CDR3 in DNA: TGTGCCAGTAGTATAGAGGGAACGGGAGGGCCTAAAGATACGCAGTATTTT.